The 27 T cell receptor beta chains below come from one sample, sequenced in a study of T cell repertoires in cytomegalovirus infection. TCRdb analysed the reads with MiXCR anew, one entry per CDR3 protein. The sample has some 57,000 distinct CDR3 sequences, about 33% seen once. These receptors have no identified antigens. Sequences were obtained from PBMCs, sequenced either directly or after in vitro stimulation (not recorded which). Receptors originate from a human donor in good health (CMV status not recorded). Some clones in this sample may be carry-over from other donors' samples.

In its sample, this clonotype was seen many times. The genes are TRBV7-2 and TRBJ2-4; the D gene is possibly TRBD1 (5 bases). Deletions cut 5 bases from V and 8 bases from J, with 13 bases between. Germline V gene lookup returns CDR1 SGHTA and CDR2 FQGNSA. This CDR3 is built from 13 residues. The CDR3 DNA is TGTGCCAGCAGCGAGGCCTCAGGGTACATTCAGTACTTC. Translated, it gives CASSEASGYIQYF.

This chain connects TRBV6-5 to TRBJ1-4; D is unclear. The CDR3 is 13 amino acids. Trimming removed 2 bases at V and 6 bases at J, with 7 bases between. Germline values: CDR1 MNHEY, CDR2 SVGAGI. The CDR3 DNA reads as TGTGCCAGCAGTTACGGCGGGGATGAAAAACTGTTTTTT. Protein product: CASSYGGDEKLFF.

The genes are TRBV12-3 or TRBV12-4 and TRBJ1-2; D possibly corresponds to TRBD1 (5 bases). V lost 4 bases, J lost 1 base, and 10 bases lay in between. The CDR3 consists of 14 residues. The CDR3 sequence is CASSSGQLNYGYTF. CDR3 nucleotide sequence: TGTGCCAGCAGTTCAGGGCAGCTTAACTATGGCTACACCTTC.

This chain joins TRBV12-3 or TRBV12-4 and TRBJ1-5; D is unresolved. CDR3 length: 13 amino acids. V was pared by 3 bases and J by 5 bases, with 8 bases between. The CDR3 reads CASSLAADQPQHF. The CDR3 DNA is TGTGCCAGCAGTTTGGCAGCAGATCAGCCCCAGCATTTT.

This clonotype came up a few times. This chain uses TRBV5-4 with TRBJ2-2; maybe TRBD1 (5 bases). Germline assignment: CDR1 SGHNT and CDR2 YYREEE (reference sequence). V was pared by 0 bases and J by 9 bases, with 18 bases between. The CDR3 loop spans 16 amino acids. Written as DNA, the CDR3 is TGTGCCAGCAGCTTGGACCCAGGGAACAGTGCTCGGGAGCTGTTTTTT. Its protein is CASSLDPGNSARELFF.

A few counts support this clonotype. The genes are TRBV4-1 and TRBJ1-2; no definite D call. V shed 0 bases and J shed 4 bases, with 12 bases lying between them. The CDR3 spans 15 residues. CDR1 and CDR2 from the germline V gene are MGHRA and YSYEKL. The DNA of the CDR3 is TGCGCCAGCAGCCAAGATAGGACGTCCGCCTATGGCTACACCTTC. It yields the protein CASSQDRTSAYGYTF.

V is TRBV25-1 and J is TRBJ1-2, with D possibly being TRBD1 (5 bases). Trimming took off 7 bases at V and 8 bases at J, with 14 bases between the two ends. Germline-derived CDR1 and CDR2 are MGHDK and SYGVNS. There are 12 residues in the CDR3. The CDR3, as DNA: TGTGCCAGCACCGGGACCGGTGGGGGCTACACCTTC. This encodes CASTGTGGGYTF.

A few counts support this clonotype. The chain joins TRBV7-9 to TRBJ2-7, with 8 nucleotides matching TRBD2. CDR1 is SEHNR and CDR2 is FQNEAQ in the germline V gene (reference sequence). The ends lost 1 base at V and 5 bases at J; junction bases unmatched: 10. The CDR3 extends over 16 amino acids. Here the CDR3 DNA reads TGTGCCAGCAGCTTAGTATTACCAGCGGGAGTCAACGAGCAGTACTTC. Translating gives CASSLVLPAGVNEQYF. The full variable domain, in which reference TRBV7-9 and TRBJ2-7 provide the parts outside the CDR3, is DTGVSQNPRHKITKRGQNVTFRCDPISEHNRLYWYRQTLGQGPEFLTYFQNEAQLEKSRLLSDRFSAERPKGSFSTLEIQRTEQGDSAMYLCASSLVLPAGVNEQYFGPGTRLTVT.

This clonotype came up a few times. The chain recombines TRBV7-2 with TRBJ1-5, with TRBD1 as a possible D gene (6 bases). V gave up 1 base and J gave up 7 bases, with 17 bases separating them. The length of the CDR3 is 16 residues. Germline CDR1 is SGHTA and CDR2 is FQGNSA. CDR3: CASSLEGWGAGQPQHF. CDR3 nucleotide sequence: TGTGCCAGCAGCTTAGAGGGGTGGGGGGCGGGGCAGCCCCAGCATTTT.

The chain couples TRBV7-9 to TRBJ2-7; 11 positions match TRBD2. Per germline, CDR1 SEHNR and CDR2 FQNEAQ (reference sequence). The V gene end was trimmed by 1 base and the J gene end by 6 bases; junction bases not matched to a gene: 14. CDR3 length: 18 amino acids. The CDR3 region has the DNA TGTGCCAGCAGCTTAGGCGGACTAGCGGGTAACCGGCGGGGCGAGCAGTACTTC. Its translation: CASSLGGLAGNRRGEQYF.

The V call is TRBV6-5, the J call TRBJ1-2; TRBD1 aligns across 7 bases. In germline, CDR1 is MNHEY, CDR2 SVGAGI. The CDR3 runs to 13 residues. After removal of 7 bases from V and 4 bases from J, the junction contained 6 bases not matched to a gene. The CDR3 protein is CASTPGQPYGYTF. The CDR3 DNA reads as TGTGCCAGCACCCCGGGACAGCCCTATGGCTACACCTTC.

Turning to this clonotype: This could be a read error, since a much larger clone is one nucleotide away. The V and J genes are TRBV7-6 and TRBJ1-1; D is ambiguous. Germline V gives CDR1 SGHVS, CDR2 FNYEAQ. The CDR3 consists of 13 residues. V was shortened by 5 bases and J by 0 bases, with 7 bases between the two germline ends. CDR3 DNA sequence: TGTGCCAGCAGCCGGACGGTGAACACTGAAGCTTTCTTT. Its translation: CASSRTVNTEAFF.

This sequence joins TRBV7-2 and TRBJ1-5, with D tentatively TRBD1 (6 bases). This CDR3 has 13 residues. Germline CDR1 and CDR2: SGHTA and FQGNSA. V lost 5 bases and J lost 7, with 12 bases in between. CDR3 in amino acids: CASSLSGEQPQHF. The DNA for the CDR3 is TGTGCCAGCAGCCTCTCAGGGGAACAGCCCCAGCATTTT.

The chain links TRBV6-1 to TRBJ1-1, with TRBD1 as a possible D gene (5 bases). Germline V lookup: CDR1 MNHNS, CDR2 SASEGT. The CDR3 length is 13 residues. With 8 bases removed from V and 4 bases from J, the gap between germline ends came to 14 bases. The CDR3 protein is CASFLGLSTEAFF. As DNA, the CDR3 is TGTGCCAGCTTTTTGGGGCTGAGCACTGAAGCTTTCTTT.

As DNA, the CDR3 is TGTGCCACCAGTGATCTAACGGACAGGGGAACTTTCTTT. Its protein product is CATSDLTDRGTFF. This chain joins TRBV24-1 and TRBJ1-1; TRBD1 aligns across 9 bases. The CDR3 has 13 amino acids. V dropped 3 bases and J dropped 12; count of bases not matched to a gene: 7. Germline V CDR1 and CDR2: KGHDR, SFDVKD.

The chain has TRBV6-5 and TRBJ1-2; 10 bases map to TRBD1. Germline loops: CDR1 MNHEY, CDR2 SVGAGI. CDR3 length: 12 residues. The trim removed 5 bases at V and 9 bases at J, leaving 3 bases unmatched. CDR3 sequence (DNA): TGTGCCAGCAGTCGGGACAGGGGTAGCTACACCTTC. Its protein is CASSRDRGSYTF.

The V call is TRBV4-1, the J call TRBJ2-1; D may be TRBD2 (5 bases). The V end lost 0 bases, the J end lost 7 bases, and 19 bases lay between the germline ends. Germline loops: CDR1 MGHRA, CDR2 YSYEKL. The CDR3 loop spans 17 amino acids. The CDR3 nucleotides are TGCGCCAGCAGCCAAGATCGCAACGGGAAGGCTGTTAATGAGCAGTTCTTC. Translating it yields CASSQDRNGKAVNEQFF.

This clonotype was found a few times. The rearrangement uses TRBV11-2 and TRBJ2-7; 8 bases fit TRBD1. V dropped 5 bases and J dropped 3; count of bases not matched to a gene: 9. Germline CDR1 is SGHAT and CDR2 is FQNNGV. CDR3 length: 15 amino acids. Written as DNA, the CDR3 is TGTGCCAGCAGCGTCGGGACAGGAACTTTCTACGAGCAGTACTTC. Residues: CASSVGTGTFYEQYF.

The table lists this clonotype with a few counts. This chain links TRBV7-2 with TRBJ2-1, with 7 bases that match TRBD2. V lost 5 bases and J lost 0; bases outside the gene matches: 10. From germline, CDR1 is SGHTA and CDR2 FQGNSA. The CDR3 sequence is 17 residues long. CDR3 sequence reads: CASSQLGRVSSYNEQFF. The CDR3 nucleotides are TGTGCCAGCAGCCAACTTGGGAGGGTGAGCTCCTACAATGAGCAGTTCTTC.

This chain links TRBV20-1 with TRBJ1-4, with unresolved D. The germline V gene has CDR1 DFQATT and CDR2 SNEGSKA (reference sequence). V dropped 0 bases and J dropped 8 bases, with 4 bases sitting between them. The CDR3 extends over 11 amino acids. Here the CDR3 reads CSARDREKLFF. The CDR3 DNA reads TGCAGTGCTAGAGATCGCGAAAAACTGTTTTTT.

This clonotype was seen a few times. This chain connects TRBV12-3 or TRBV12-4 to TRBJ1-1; 10 nucleotides line up with TRBD1. The CDR3 extends over 19 amino acids. With V trimmed by 4 bases and J by 4 bases, 18 bases remained unmatched. CDR3 region: CASSSTGYRGTGVVTEAFF. The CDR3 DNA follows: TGTGCCAGCAGTTCAACCGGTTACAGGGGGACAGGGGTTGTCACTGAAGCTTTCTTT.

This rearrangement joins TRBV18 to TRBJ2-7; 12 nucleotides match TRBD2. CDR3 length: 14 residues. Unmatched junction bases numbered 2, after V lost 6 bases and J lost 2 bases. In germline, CDR1 is KGHSH, CDR2 LQKENI. The CDR3 loop is CASSPSGGAYEQYF. CDR3 nucleotides: TGTGCCAGCTCTCCTAGCGGGGGGGCCTACGAGCAGTACTTC.

V is TRBV11-3 and J is TRBJ2-3; D is undetermined. V was shortened by 1 base and J by 4 bases, with 6 bases between the two germline ends. Germline CDR1 and CDR2: SGHNT and YENEEA. This CDR3 contains 13 residues. The DNA of the CDR3 is TGTGCCAGCAGCTTAGGATCGGCAGATACGCAGTATTTT. Protein product: CASSLGSADTQYF.

This clonotype was detected a few times. This chain uses TRBV6-1 with TRBJ2-3; tentatively, D is TRBD1 or TRBD2 (5 bases each). The germline CDR1 and CDR2 sequences are MNHNS and SASEGT. The CDR3 runs 14 residues. The V gene lost 5 bases and the J gene lost 5 bases, with 14 bases spanning the gap. CDR3 residues: CASSQPGRVDTQYF. The CDR3 DNA sequence: TGTGCCAGCAGTCAGCCAGGGCGGGTAGATACGCAGTATTTT.

This chain joins TRBV12-3 or TRBV12-4 and TRBJ1-4; no reliable D call. V lost 2 bases and J lost 10, with 17 bases in between. The CDR3 is made up of 15 amino acids. CDR3 sequence (DNA): TGTGCCAGCAGTTTATTAGGTCCACATGTTGGAAAACTGTTTTTT. Its translation: CASSLLGPHVGKLFF.

V gene TRBV10-3 combines with J gene TRBJ2-2; 10 bases line up with TRBD1. V lost 2 bases, J lost 3 bases, and 6 bases stayed unmatched. Germline loops: CDR1 ENHRY, CDR2 SYGVKD. The CDR3 runs to 17 residues. Here the CDR3 reads CAISEVTGTGDTGELFF. CDR3 nucleotides: TGTGCCATCAGTGAGGTTACCGGGACAGGGGACACCGGGGAGCTGTTTTTT.

This clonotype has more than one count but fewer than ten. The genes are TRBV10-3 and TRBJ2-1; unclear D gene. Germline loops: CDR1 ENHRY, CDR2 SYGVKD. V was clipped by 6 bases and J by 1 base, with 19 bases between them. The CDR3 spans 17 residues. CDR3 protein: CAIRSYRVLNSYNEQFF. The CDR3 DNA reads as TGTGCCATCAGATCCTACCGGGTCCTTAATTCCTACAATGAGCAGTTCTTC.